The 2 T cell receptor beta chains in this list originate from one sample, sequenced in a study of CD8 T cells in ankylosing spondylitis (dated by TCRdb to 2015 to 2018). Library generation was performed with 5' RACE. The sequencer was an Illumina HiSeq 2500. TCRdb reworked the public reads: Q25 trimming with fastp, MiXCR clone assembly, productive beta chains retained. Rows matching on CDR3 protein sequence are summarized as one entry with the most common DNA and genes. A total of 250,000 or so distinct CDR3 sequences appear in this sample, about 10% of them only once. The ten most abundant clones make up 2.5% to 3% of the sample. What was sequenced was blood, either unsorted or a sorted T cell fraction (not recorded which). Receptor source: a male donor with ankylosing spondylitis or in good health (not recorded which).

This clonotype came up many times. This chain connects TRBV5-1 to TRBJ2-7; 9 bases match TRBD1. The ends lost 4 bases at V and 2 bases at J; junction bases unmatched: 7. Germline V CDR1 and CDR2: SGHRS, YFSETQ. The CDR3 is made up of 15 amino acids. CDR3 DNA sequence: TGCGCCAGCAGCGACAGGGGGGCGGGCCCCTACGAGCAGTACTTC. It specifies CASSDRGAGPYEQYF. Full variable domain (rest looked up from reference TRBV5-1 and TRBJ2-7): KAGVTQTPRYLIKTRGQQVTLSCSPISGHRSVSWYQQTPGQGLQFLFEYFSETQRNKGNFPGRFSGRQFSNSRSEMNVSTLELGDSALYLCASSDRGAGPYEQYFGPGTRLTVT.

This chain joins TRBV5-1 and TRBJ2-4; D is uncertain. Trimming shortened V by 4 bases and J by 7 bases, and 15 bases separated the two germline ends. Germline V lookup: CDR1 SGHRS, CDR2 YFSETQ. This CDR3 has 14 amino acids. For the CDR3, the DNA is TGCGCCAGCAGCCCGGACGGCCATCGGAACATTCAGTACTTC. Its translation is CASSPDGHRNIQYF. The full variable domain, in which reference TRBV5-1 and TRBJ2-4 provide the parts outside the CDR3, is KAGVTQTPRYLIKTRGQQVTLSCSPISGHRSVSWYQQTPGQGLQFLFEYFSETQRNKGNFPGRFSGRQFSNSRSEMNVSTLELGDSALYLCASSPDGHRNIQYFGAGTRLSVL.